Listed below are T cell receptor beta chains from one sample, sequenced in a study of T cell repertoires in cytomegalovirus infection. Antigens of these TCRs are unknown. MiXCR, run by TCRdb on the reads, gives a single entry per CDR3 protein. The table shows hundreds of thousands of distinct CDR3 sequences, with about 29% occurring only once. The sequencing used cultured PBMCs, collected from culture after CMV antigen stimulation. The origin of the receptors is a human donor in good health (CMV status not recorded). Some clones in this sample may be carry-over from other donors' samples. Both conserved end residues are part of each CDR3. The order of the fields is D gene, J gene, V gene, clone size, CDR3 protein, CDR3 DNA. D genes are given only for firm matches. The size of a clone is reported for some rows only, either as once, few or many, or as a class for expanded clones.

TRBD1 | TRBJ2-7 | TRBV18 | - | CASSPEGTGTYEQYF | TGTGCCAGCTCACCAGAGGGGACAGGGACCTACGAGCAGTACTTC
TRBD1 | TRBJ2-2 | TRBV6-5 | - | CASSYRGTFTGELFF | TGTGCCAGCAGCTACAGGGGGACATTCACCGGGGAGCTGTTTTTT
- | TRBJ2-5 | TRBV5-8 | - | CASSPFAGWGETQYF | TGTGCCAGCAGCCCCTTCGCGGGTTGGGGAGAGACCCAGTACTTC
- | TRBJ1-2 | TRBV7-9 | - | CASSSRDGNGYTF | TGTGCCAGCAGCTCCCGGGACGGTAATGGCTACACCTTC
- | TRBJ1-5 | TRBV6-1 | few | CASTKNSNQPQHF | TGTGCCAGCACTAAGAATAGCAATCAGCCCCAGCATTTT
- | TRBJ2-3 | TRBV7-9 | few | CASSKGGGVTDTQYF | TGTGCCAGCAGCAAAGGAGGGGGGGTCACAGATACGCAGTATTTT
- | TRBJ1-1 | TRBV11-1 | few | CASSLNWGNEAFF | TGTGCCAGCAGCTTAAATTGGGGGAATGAAGCTTTCTTT
- | TRBJ1-1 | TRBV5-5 | - | CASSWGTKNTEAFF | TGTGCCAGCAGCTGGGGGACTAAGAACACTGAAGCTTTCTTT
- | TRBJ1-5 | TRBV6-5 | few | CASSRGRGQPQHF | TGTGCCAGCAGTCGCGGGCGGGGGCAGCCCCAGCATTTT
- | TRBJ2-7 | TRBV7-2 | - | CASSFKGGPYEQYF | TGTGCCAGCAGCTTTAAAGGGGGGCCCTACGAGCAGTACTTC
- | TRBJ1-5 | TRBV5-1 | few | CASHEGPNQPQHF | TGCGCCAGTCACGAGGGCCCCAATCAGCCCCAGCATTTT
- | TRBJ1-2 | TRBV27 | many | CASSSFRVGNYGYTF | TGTGCCAGCAGTTCCTTTAGGGTCGGAAACTATGGCTACACCTTC
- | TRBJ1-3 | TRBV7-2 | many | CASSATGSSGNTIYF | TGTGCCAGCAGCGCTACAGGTAGCTCTGGAAACACCATATATTTT
TRBD1 | TRBJ2-1 | TRBV6-1 | - | CASSWGQSYNEQFF | TGTGCCAGCAGTTGGGGACAGTCCTACAATGAGCAGTTCTTC
- | TRBJ2-1 | TRBV19 | - | CASSARRGDEQFF | TGTGCCAGTAGTGCGCGTAGGGGCGATGAGCAGTTCTTC
- | TRBJ1-5 | TRBV7-8 | - | CASSKGGSQPQHF | TGTGCCAGCAGTAAAGGGGGAAGTCAGCCCCAGCATTTT
- | TRBJ2-1 | TRBV6-5 | few | CASSPYLRDNEQFF | TGTGCCAGCAGCCCCTACCTCCGAGACAATGAGCAGTTCTTC
- | TRBJ2-2 | TRBV10-3 | few | CAISESQGDYTGELFF | TGTGCCATCAGTGAGTCCCAGGGGGACTACACCGGGGAGCTGTTTTTT